The clone carrying this T cell receptor beta chain was detected a few times. Antigen specificity is unknown. The data were obtained in a study of response to subunit inactivated influenza vaccine. This CDR3 has 16 amino acids. CDR1 SGHDT and CDR2 YYEEEE come from the germline V gene. The germline V and J ends were trimmed by 4 bases and 3 bases, with 19 bases remaining between them. Broader study findings: Authors suggested seasonal influenza vaccinations each recruit few new T cells.

TCRdb passed the RT-PCR reads through MiXCR, listing each CDR3 protein once. The sample has roughly 790,000 distinct CDR3 sequences; approximately 22% are singletons. Sequenced here: PBMCs from blood, sampled 5 to 6 days after vaccination. The receptor was derived from a man aged 50 to 60 who received an inactivated influenza vaccine. The genes are TRBV5-6 and TRBJ1-2; D gene uncertain. The CDR3 sequence: CASSGLLEHQDYGYTF. Here the CDR3 DNA reads TGTGCCAGCAGCGGGCTGCTTGAACACCAGGACTATGGCTACACCTTC.